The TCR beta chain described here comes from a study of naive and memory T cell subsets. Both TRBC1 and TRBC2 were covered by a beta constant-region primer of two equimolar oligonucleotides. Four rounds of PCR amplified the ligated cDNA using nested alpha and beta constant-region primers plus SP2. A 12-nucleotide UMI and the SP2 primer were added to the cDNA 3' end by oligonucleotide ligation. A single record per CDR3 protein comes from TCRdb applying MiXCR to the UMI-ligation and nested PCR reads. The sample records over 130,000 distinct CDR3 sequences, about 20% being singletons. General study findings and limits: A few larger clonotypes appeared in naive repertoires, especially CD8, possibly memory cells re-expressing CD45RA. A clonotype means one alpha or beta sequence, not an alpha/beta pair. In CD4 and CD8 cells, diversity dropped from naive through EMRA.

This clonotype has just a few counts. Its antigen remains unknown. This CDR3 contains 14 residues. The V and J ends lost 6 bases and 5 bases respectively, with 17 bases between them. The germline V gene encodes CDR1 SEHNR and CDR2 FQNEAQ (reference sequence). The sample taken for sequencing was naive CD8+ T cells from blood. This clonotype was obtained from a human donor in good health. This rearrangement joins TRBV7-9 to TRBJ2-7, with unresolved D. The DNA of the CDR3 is TGTGCCAGCAGAAATAAACTGGACCTCGACGAGCAGTACTTC. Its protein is CASRNKLDLDEQYF. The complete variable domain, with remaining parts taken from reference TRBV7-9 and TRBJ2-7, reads DTGVSQNPRHKITKRGQNVTFRCDPISEHNRLYWYRQTLGQGPEFLTYFQNEAQLEKSRLLSDRFSAERPKGSFSTLEIQRTEQGDSAMYLCASRNKLDLDEQYFGPGTRLTVT.